The next 17 T cell receptor beta chains were all read from a single sample in a study of CXCR3-negative and CXCR3-positive naive CD8 T cells. General study points: TRB CDR3s were more hydrophobic in CXCR3-positive than in CXCR3-negative naive cells.

In preparing the TRB cDNA libraries, 5' RACE with UMI labels was used. Following a re-call of the 5' RACE reads, TCRdb has one entry per CDR3 protein and lacks DNA. The specimen's table records around 140,000 distinct CDR3 sequences. No antigen has been assigned to these receptors. Material: naive CXCR3+ CD8+ T cells from blood. Subset specified: CD45RO-CCR7+CD27+CD95- naive CD8+ T cells expressing CXCR3 (TNR3+). The receptors shown here come from a human donor in good health. Some clones in this sample may be carry-over from other donors' samples.

J is TRBJ2-3 and V is TRBV29-1; the TRBD1 assignment by TCRdb is unverifiable without DNA. The germline V gene has CDR1 SQVTM and CDR2 ANQGSEA. The CDR3 extends over 14 amino acids. The CDR3 sequence is CSSDDSLGTDTQYF.

The chain has TRBV7-9 and TRBJ2-1; the D call from TCRdb, TRBD1, cannot be confirmed without DNA. From germline, CDR1 is SEHNR and CDR2 FQNEAQ (reference sequence). The CDR3 is 14 amino acids. The CDR3 here is CASSRQGARDEQFF.

The chain has TRBV20-1 and TRBJ2-5; TCRdb designates TRBD1, a call that cannot be tested without DNA. The germline V gene has CDR1 DFQATT and CDR2 SNEGSKA (reference sequence). The length of the CDR3 is 13 residues. The CDR3 reads CSAPRDIQETQYF.

V gene TRBV7-2 combines with J gene TRBJ2-2; the D call from TCRdb, TRBD1, cannot be confirmed without DNA. This CDR3 region has 13 residues. Germline CDR1 is SGHTA and CDR2 is FQGNSA. The CDR3 here is CASASGGPGELFF.

The chain recombines TRBV27 with TRBJ1-1. CDR3 size: 12 residues. In germline, CDR1 is MNHEY, CDR2 SMNVEV (reference sequence). The chain's CDR3 is CASRAGHTEAFF.

The chain combines TRBV28 with TRBJ1-6. The CDR3 loop spans 14 amino acids. The germline CDR1 and CDR2 sequences are MDHEN and SYDVKM. CDR3 protein: CASSAWAEDSPLHF. Combining the CDR3 with reference TRBV28 and TRBJ1-6 gives the whole variable domain DVKVTQSSRYLVKRTGEKVFLECVQDMDHENMFWYRQDPGLGLRLIYFSYDVKMKEKGDIPEGYSVSREKKERFSLILESASTNQTSMYLCASSAWAEDSPLHFGNGTRLTVT.

This chain uses TRBV19 with TRBJ1-1; TCRdb returns TRBD1, unconfirmable since there is no DNA. CDR1 is LNHDA, CDR2 SQIVND, per germline (reference sequence). This CDR3 is 12 amino acids long. The CDR3 loop reads CASNTGSVEAFF.

The chain has TRBV7-6 and TRBJ2-3; TCRdb's assignment of TRBD1 cannot be checked, as there is no DNA. CDR1 SGHVS and CDR2 FNYEAQ come from the germline V gene. The length of the CDR3 is 16 residues. The CDR3 loop is CASSSAGTATTDTQYF.

The CDR3 is CASSLGGYEQFF. The rearrangement uses TRBV7-6 and TRBJ2-1; as DNA is missing, the TRBD2 call by TCRdb cannot be tested. Germline V gene data show CDR1 as SGHVS and CDR2 as FNYEAQ. This CDR3 is built from 12 residues.

The chain recombines TRBV3-1 with TRBJ2-4; TCRdb returns TRBD2, unconfirmable since there is no DNA. The germline V gene has CDR1 LGHDT and CDR2 YNNKEL (reference sequence). CDR3 size: 15 residues. The CDR3 is CASSQDARAKNIQYF.

The rearrangement uses TRBV9 and TRBJ1-1; the TCRdb call, TRBD1, lacks DNA for checking. CDR1 and CDR2 from the germline V gene are SGDLS and YYNGEE. The CDR3 consists of 14 residues. The CDR3 sequence is CASSVGTGHTEAFF.

The chain employs TRBV20-1 and TRBJ2-5; TCRdb names TRBD2, which stays unverified in the absence of DNA. Germline V gene data show CDR1 as DFQATT and CDR2 as SNEGSKA (reference sequence). This CDR3 spans 15 amino acids. The CDR3 sequence is CSAREMGSLGETQYF.

The rearrangement uses TRBV27 and TRBJ1-1; TCRdb gives TRBD1 as the D gene, but with no DNA this cannot be confirmed. This CDR3 contains 15 residues. From germline, CDR1 is MNHEY and CDR2 SMNVEV (reference sequence). This CDR3 reads CASSLDPGAGTEAFF.

The gene calls are TRBV7-2 and TRBJ2-1; TCRdb's D call of TRBD2 is untestable without DNA. Germline lookup yields CDR1 SGHTA and CDR2 FQGNSA. The length of the CDR3 is 16 residues. This CDR3 reads CASSLGLGGSYNEQFF.

The CDR3 region is CSVEIAGLSYNEQFF. This chain uses TRBV29-1 with TRBJ2-1; no DNA is available, so the TRBD2 call from TCRdb remains unchecked. Germline lookup yields CDR1 SQVTM and CDR2 ANQGSEA. The CDR3 is 15 residues long.

This chain uses TRBV5-6 with TRBJ2-2; TCRdb selects TRBD1, and the lack of DNA leaves this call unchecked. Germline values: CDR1 SGHDT, CDR2 YYEEEE. CDR3 length: 14 residues. The CDR3 sequence is CASSAGPNTGELFF.

The V call is TRBV7-9, the J call TRBJ2-1; TCRdb's D call, TRBD1, is unchecked because there is no DNA. Per the germline V gene, CDR1 is SEHNR and CDR2 is FQNEAQ (reference sequence). CDR3 length: 14 residues. This CDR3 is CASSFAGGHIEQFF.